This T cell receptor (beta chain) was recorded in a study of radiation and T cells in renal cell carcinoma. Whole-study findings and limits: Compared with controls, irradiated tumors had more, larger dominant CDR3 motifs. Irradiated tumors had higher TCR clonality than control tumors.

The data were produced by immunoSEQ multiplex PCR, yet TCRdb's version contains in-frame clones alone and is incomplete. Here the sample spans fewer than 25,000 clones, around 57% being singletons. Worth noting for this clone: Its antigen is still unknown.

Regarding treatment: treatment-naive control, cytoreductive nephrectomy. Controls included several female and approximately twelve male donors, resected 2011 to 2014. Germline-derived CDR1 and CDR2 are LGHNA and YSLEER. The ends were cut back, 3 bases at V and 3 bases at J, with 6 bases in the middle. There are 13 residues in the CDR3. The sequencing here drew on tumor tissue, taken from a patient whose treatment was nephrectomy without radiotherapy. The chain couples TRBV4-3 to TRBJ2-1; D ambiguous. The TCR comes from a human donor with renal cell carcinoma. The chain's CDR3 is CASSQVVYNEQFF. In DNA, the CDR3 is TGCGCCAGCAGCCAGGTGGTCTACAATGAGCAGTTCTTC.